The TCR beta chain under discussion was sequenced for a study of shared clonotypes between healthy human individuals. Profiling relied on immunoSEQ multiplex PCR, and the TCRdb table lists in-frame clones only, not all of them. The data show about 2.1 million clones, about 93% seen once. CD45RO-negative, CCR7-positively selected cells formed the naive CD8 fraction, excluding terminally differentiated effector memory CD45RA+ cells. Germline assignment: CDR1 MRHNA and CDR2 SNTAGT. The CDR3 spans 15 residues. Trimming removed 0 bases at V and 5 bases at J, with 11 bases between. The receptor was isolated from a man younger than 35 in good health. Some clones in this sample may be carry-over from other donors' samples. Sequenced: naive CD8+ T cells from PBMCs. V is TRBV6-4 and J is TRBJ2-1; tentatively, D is TRBD2 (6 bases). This CDR3 reads CASSDSRRAHNEQFF. The DNA for the CDR3 is TGTGCCAGCAGTGACTCGAGGAGGGCCCACAATGAGCAGTTCTTC.